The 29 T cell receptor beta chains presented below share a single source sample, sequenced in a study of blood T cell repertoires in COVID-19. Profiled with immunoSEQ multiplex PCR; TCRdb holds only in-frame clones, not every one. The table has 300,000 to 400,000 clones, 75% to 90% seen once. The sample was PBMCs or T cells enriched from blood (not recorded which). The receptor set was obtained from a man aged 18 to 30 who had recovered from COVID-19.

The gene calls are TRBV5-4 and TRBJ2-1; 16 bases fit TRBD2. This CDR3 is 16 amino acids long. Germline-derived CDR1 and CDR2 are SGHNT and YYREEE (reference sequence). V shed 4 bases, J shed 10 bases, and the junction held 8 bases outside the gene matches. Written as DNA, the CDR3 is TGTGCCAGCAGCACGGGACTAGCGGGGGGGCCGGGGGAGCAGTTCTTC. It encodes CASSTGLAGGPGEQFF.

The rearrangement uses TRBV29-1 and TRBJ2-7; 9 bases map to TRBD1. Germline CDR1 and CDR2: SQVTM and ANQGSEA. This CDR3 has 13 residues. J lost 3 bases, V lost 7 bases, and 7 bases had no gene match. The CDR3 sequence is CSAGGQGGYEQYF. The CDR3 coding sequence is TGCAGCGCTGGGGGACAGGGAGGCTACGAGCAGTACTTC.

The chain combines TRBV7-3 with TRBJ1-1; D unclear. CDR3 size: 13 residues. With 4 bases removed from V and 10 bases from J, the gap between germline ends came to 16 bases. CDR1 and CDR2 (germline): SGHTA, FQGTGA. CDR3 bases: TGTGCCAGCAGCTCCGGGGTTGGACCAGGAGCTTTCTTT. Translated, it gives CASSSGVGPGAFF.

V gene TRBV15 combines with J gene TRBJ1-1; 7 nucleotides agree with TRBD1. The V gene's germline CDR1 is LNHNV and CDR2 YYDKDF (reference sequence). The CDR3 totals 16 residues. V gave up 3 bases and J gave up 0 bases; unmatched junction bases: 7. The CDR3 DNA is TGTGCCACCAGCAGGGAGGGGGCTGGGGTGAACACTGAAGCTTTCTTT. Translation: CATSREGAGVNTEAFF.

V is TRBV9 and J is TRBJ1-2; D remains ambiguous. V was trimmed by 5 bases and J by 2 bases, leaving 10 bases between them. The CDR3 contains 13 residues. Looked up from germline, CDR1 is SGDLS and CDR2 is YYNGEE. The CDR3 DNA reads TGTGCCAGCAGTCAAGACTTAAACTATGGCTACACCTTC. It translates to CASSQDLNYGYTF.

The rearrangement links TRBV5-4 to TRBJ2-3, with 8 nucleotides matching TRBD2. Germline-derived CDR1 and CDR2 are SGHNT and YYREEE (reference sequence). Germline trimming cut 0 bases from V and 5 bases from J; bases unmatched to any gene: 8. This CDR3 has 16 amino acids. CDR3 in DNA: TGTGCCAGCAGCTTGGTACTAGCGGCCTCGGGAGATACGCAGTATTTT. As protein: CASSLVLAASGDTQYF.

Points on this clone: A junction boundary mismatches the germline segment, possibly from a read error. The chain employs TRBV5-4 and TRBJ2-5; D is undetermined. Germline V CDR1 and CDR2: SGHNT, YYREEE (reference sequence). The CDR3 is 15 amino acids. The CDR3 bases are TGTGCCAGCAGCTTGTTTTCCGAAGGCCAAGAGGCCCAGTACTTC. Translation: CASSLFSEGQEAQYF.

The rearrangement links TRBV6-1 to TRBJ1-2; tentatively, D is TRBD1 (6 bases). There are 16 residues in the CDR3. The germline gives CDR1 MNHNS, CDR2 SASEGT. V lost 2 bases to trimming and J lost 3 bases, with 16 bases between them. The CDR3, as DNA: TGTGCCAGCAGTGAATGGGGGCTCGAGCTTGACTATGGCTACACCTTC. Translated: CASSEWGLELDYGYTF.

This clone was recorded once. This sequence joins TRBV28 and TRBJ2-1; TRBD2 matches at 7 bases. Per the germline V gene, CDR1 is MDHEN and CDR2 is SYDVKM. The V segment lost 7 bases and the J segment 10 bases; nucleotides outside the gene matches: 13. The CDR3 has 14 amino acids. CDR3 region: CASIVPAGRGEQFF. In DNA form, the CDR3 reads TGTGCCAGCATCGTTCCAGCGGGGCGAGGGGAGCAGTTCTTC. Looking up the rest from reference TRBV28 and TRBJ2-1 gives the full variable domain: DVKVTQSSRYLVKRTGEKVFLECVQDMDHENMFWYRQDPGLGLRLIYFSYDVKMKEKGDIPEGYSVSREKKERFSLILESASTNQTSMYLCASIVPAGRGEQFFGPGTRLTVL.

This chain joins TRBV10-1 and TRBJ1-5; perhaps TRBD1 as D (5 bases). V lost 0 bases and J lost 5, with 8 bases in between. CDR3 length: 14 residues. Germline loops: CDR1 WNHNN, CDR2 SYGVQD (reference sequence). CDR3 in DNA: TGCGCCAGCAGTGAGTCAAGCAGGGATCAGCCCCAGCATTTT. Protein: CASSESSRDQPQHF.

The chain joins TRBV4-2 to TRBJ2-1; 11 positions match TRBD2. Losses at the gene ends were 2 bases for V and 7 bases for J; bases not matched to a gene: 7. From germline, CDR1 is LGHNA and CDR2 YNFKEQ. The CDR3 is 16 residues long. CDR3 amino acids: CASSQIAGGPRNEQFF. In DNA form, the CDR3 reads TGTGCCAGCAGCCAAATAGCGGGAGGGCCGCGGAATGAGCAGTTCTTC.

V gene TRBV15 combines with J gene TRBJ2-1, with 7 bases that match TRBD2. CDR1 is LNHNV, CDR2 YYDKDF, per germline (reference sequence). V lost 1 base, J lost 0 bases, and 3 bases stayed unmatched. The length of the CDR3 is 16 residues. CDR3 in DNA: TGTGCCACCAGCAGAGCTAGCGGTCTCTCCTACAATGAGCAGTTCTTC. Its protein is CATSRASGLSYNEQFF.

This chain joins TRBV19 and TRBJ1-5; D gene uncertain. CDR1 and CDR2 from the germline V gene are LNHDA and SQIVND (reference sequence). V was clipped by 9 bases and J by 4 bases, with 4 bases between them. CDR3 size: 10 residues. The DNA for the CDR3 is TGTGCCAGCGGGAATCAGCCCCAGCATTTT. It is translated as CASGNQPQHF.

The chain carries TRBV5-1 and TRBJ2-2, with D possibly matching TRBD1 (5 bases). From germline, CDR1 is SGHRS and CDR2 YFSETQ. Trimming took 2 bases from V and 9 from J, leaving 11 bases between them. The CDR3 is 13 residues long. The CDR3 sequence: CASSFQGSRELFF. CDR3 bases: TGCGCCAGCAGCTTTCAGGGATCTCGGGAGCTGTTTTTT. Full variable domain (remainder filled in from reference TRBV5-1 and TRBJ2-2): KAGVTQTPRYLIKTRGQQVTLSCSPISGHRSVSWYQQTPGQGLQFLFEYFSETQRNKGNFPGRFSGRQFSNSRSEMNVSTLELGDSALYLCASSFQGSRELFFGEGSRLTVL.

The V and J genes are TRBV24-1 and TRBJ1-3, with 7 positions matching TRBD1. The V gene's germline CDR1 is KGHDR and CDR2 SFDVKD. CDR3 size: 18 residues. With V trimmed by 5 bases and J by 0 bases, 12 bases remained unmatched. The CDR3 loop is CATSVNFGQVYSGNTIYF. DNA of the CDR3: TGTGCCACCAGTGTCAATTTCGGACAGGTCTACTCTGGAAACACCATATATTTT.

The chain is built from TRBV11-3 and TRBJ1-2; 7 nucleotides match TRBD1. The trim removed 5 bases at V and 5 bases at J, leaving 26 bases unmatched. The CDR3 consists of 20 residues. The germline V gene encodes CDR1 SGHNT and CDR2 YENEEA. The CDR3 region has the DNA TGTGCCAGCAGCAGCTTAGGTCAGCCGGGACAGACTCCTGGGGATTATGGCTACACCTTC. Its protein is CASSSLGQPGQTPGDYGYTF.

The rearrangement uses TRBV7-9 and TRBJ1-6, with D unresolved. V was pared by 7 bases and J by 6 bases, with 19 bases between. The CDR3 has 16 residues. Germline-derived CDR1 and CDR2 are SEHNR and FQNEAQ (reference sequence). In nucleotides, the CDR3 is TGTGCCAGCACTAATAGCGGGGTGAATCCTAATTCACCCCTCCACTTT. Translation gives CASTNSGVNPNSPLHF. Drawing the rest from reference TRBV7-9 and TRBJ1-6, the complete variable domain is DTGVSQNPRHKITKRGQNVTFRCDPISEHNRLYWYRQTLGQGPEFLTYFQNEAQLEKSRLLSDRFSAERPKGSFSTLEIQRTEQGDSAMYLCASTNSGVNPNSPLHFGNGTRLTVT.

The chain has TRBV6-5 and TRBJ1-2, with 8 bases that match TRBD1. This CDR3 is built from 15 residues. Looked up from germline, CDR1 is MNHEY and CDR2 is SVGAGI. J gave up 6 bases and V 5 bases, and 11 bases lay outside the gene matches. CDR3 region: CASSRGTGEYDGYTF. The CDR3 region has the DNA TGTGCCAGCAGTAGGGGGACAGGAGAATATGATGGCTACACCTTC.

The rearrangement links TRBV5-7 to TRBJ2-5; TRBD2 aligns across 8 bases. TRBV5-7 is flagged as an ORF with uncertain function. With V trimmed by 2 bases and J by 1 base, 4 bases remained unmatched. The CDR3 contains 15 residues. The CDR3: CASSFFAGGQETQYF. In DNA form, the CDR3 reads TGTGCCAGCAGCTTTTTTGCGGGGGGCCAAGAGACCCAGTACTTC.

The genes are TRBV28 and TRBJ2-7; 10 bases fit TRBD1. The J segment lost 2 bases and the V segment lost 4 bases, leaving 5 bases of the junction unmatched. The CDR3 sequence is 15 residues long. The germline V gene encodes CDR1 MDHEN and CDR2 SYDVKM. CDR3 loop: CASSYVGTGAYEQYF. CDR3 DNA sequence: TGTGCCAGCAGTTACGTCGGGACAGGGGCCTACGAGCAGTACTTC. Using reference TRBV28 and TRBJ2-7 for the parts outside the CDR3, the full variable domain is DVKVTQSSRYLVKRTGEKVFLECVQDMDHENMFWYRQDPGLGLRLIYFSYDVKMKEKGDIPEGYSVSREKKERFSLILESASTNQTSMYLCASSYVGTGAYEQYFGPGTRLTVT.

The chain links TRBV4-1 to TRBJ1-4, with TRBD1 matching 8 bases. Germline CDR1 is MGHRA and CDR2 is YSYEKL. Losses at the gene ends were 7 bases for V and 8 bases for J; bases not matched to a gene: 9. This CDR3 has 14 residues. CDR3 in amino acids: CASNPTGGGEKLFF. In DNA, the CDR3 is TGCGCCAGCAACCCTACAGGGGGGGGAGAAAAACTGTTTTTT.

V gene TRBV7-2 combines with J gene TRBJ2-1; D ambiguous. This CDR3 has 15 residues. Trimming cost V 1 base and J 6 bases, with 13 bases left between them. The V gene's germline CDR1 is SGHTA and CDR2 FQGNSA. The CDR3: CASSLVGTSGNEQFF. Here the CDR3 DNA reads TGTGCCAGCAGCTTAGTTGGTACCAGTGGCAATGAGCAGTTCTTC.

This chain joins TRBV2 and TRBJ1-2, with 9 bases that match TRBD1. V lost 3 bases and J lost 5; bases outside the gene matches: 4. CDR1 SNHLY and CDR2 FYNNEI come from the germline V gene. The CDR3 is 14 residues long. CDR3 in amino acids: CASSDVDRGYGYTF. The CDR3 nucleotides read TGTGCCAGCAGTGATGTTGACAGGGGGTATGGCTACACCTTC.

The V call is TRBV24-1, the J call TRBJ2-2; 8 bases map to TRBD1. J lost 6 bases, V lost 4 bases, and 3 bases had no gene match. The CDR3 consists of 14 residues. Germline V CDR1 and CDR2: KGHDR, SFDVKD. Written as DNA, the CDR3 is TGTGCCACCAGTGAAAGGACAGGGTCCGGGGAGCTGTTTTTT. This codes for CATSERTGSGELFF.

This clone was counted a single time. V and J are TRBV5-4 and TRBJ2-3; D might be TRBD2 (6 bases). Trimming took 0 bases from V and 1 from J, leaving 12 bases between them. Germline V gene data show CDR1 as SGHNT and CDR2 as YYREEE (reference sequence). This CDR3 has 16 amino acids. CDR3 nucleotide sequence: TGTGCCAGCAGCTTGGGGCTTAGCGGAGGCACAGATACGCAGTATTTT. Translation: CASSLGLSGGTDTQYF.

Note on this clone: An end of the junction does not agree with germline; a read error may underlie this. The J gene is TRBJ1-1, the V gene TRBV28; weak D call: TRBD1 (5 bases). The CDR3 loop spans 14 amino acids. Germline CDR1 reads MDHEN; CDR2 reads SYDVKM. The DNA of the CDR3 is TGTGCCAGCAGTTCCCCCCGGGGGAACCCTGAAGCTTTCTTT. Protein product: CASSSPRGNPEAFF. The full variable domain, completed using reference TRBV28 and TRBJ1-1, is DVKVTQSSRYLVKRTGEKVFLECVQDMDHENMFWYRQDPGLGLRLIYFSYDVKMKEKGDIPEGYSVSREKKERFSLILESASTNQTSMYLCASSSPRGNPEAFFGQGTRLTVV.

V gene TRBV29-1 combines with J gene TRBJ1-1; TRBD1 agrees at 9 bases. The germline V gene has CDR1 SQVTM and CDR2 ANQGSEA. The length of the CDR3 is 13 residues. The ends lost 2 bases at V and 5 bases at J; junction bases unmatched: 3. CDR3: CSVESDRGTEAFF. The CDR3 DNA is TGCAGCGTTGAATCCGACAGGGGGACTGAAGCTTTCTTT.

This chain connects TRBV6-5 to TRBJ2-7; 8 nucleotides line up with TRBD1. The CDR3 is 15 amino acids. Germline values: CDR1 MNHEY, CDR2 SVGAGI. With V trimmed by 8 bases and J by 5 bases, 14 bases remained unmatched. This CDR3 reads CASSRRRQGLDEQYF. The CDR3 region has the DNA TGTGCCAGCTCACGTCGGCGACAGGGGTTGGACGAGCAGTACTTC.

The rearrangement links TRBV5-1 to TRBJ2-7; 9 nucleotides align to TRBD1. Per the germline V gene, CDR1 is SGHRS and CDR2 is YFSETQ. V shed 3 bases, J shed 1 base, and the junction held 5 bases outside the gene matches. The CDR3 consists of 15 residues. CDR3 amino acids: CASSYRDRESYEQYF. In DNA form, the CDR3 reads TGCGCCAGCAGCTACCGGGACAGGGAGTCCTACGAGCAGTACTTC.